What follows are 27 T cell receptor beta chains derived from one specimen sequenced in a study of naive and memory T cell subsets. Two oligonucleotides, mixed equimolar, formed the beta constant-region primer covering TRBC1 and TRBC2. One entry per CDR3 protein, called by TCRdb with MiXCR from the UMI-ligation and nested PCR reads. The sample shows around 90,000 distinct CDR3 sequences, approximately 6.5% of them seen only once. The sequencing sample was made of central memory CD4+ T cells from blood. The receptors shown here come from a human donor in good health.

This clonotype was seen many times. The chain carries TRBV5-1 and TRBJ2-3, with D hard to call. Trimming took off 1 base at V and 0 bases at J, with 6 bases between the two ends. This CDR3 contains 14 residues. Germline values: CDR1 SGHRS, CDR2 YFSETQ. CDR3 region: CASSLRYSTDTQYF. The CDR3, as DNA: TGCGCCAGCAGCTTGAGGTATAGCACAGATACGCAGTATTTT.

The rearrangement uses TRBV20-1 and TRBJ2-3, with 7 bases lining up with TRBD1. The CDR3 runs 13 residues. V lost 4 bases to trimming and J lost 2 bases; unmatched junction nucleotides: 3. CDR1 DFQATT and CDR2 SNEGSKA come from the germline V gene (reference sequence). The CDR3, as DNA: TGCAGTGCTAAGGGGGCTACCACAGATACGCAGTATTTT. The encoded protein is CSAKGATTDTQYF.

This clonotype was recorded a few times. The V and J genes are TRBV7-8 and TRBJ1-5; TRBD1 aligns across 8 bases. V lost 0 bases, J lost 7 bases, and 8 bases stayed unmatched. Germline V gives CDR1 SGHVS, CDR2 FQNEAQ. This CDR3 spans 16 amino acids. The CDR3 sequence is CASSLAIGQGGQPQHF. The CDR3 nucleotides are TGTGCCAGCAGCTTAGCGATCGGACAGGGTGGCCAGCCCCAGCATTTT.

At least ten counts were recorded for this clonotype. In DNA, the CDR3 is TGTGCCAGCATCCCGGGAGGGGGCACTGAAGCTTTCTTT. It yields the protein CASIPGGGTEAFF. The gene calls are TRBV7-6 and TRBJ1-1, with D possibly TRBD1 on 6 matching bases. V shed 7 bases and J shed 4 bases, with 13 bases lying between them. CDR1 is SGHVS, CDR2 FNYEAQ, per germline. The CDR3 has 13 amino acids.

This clonotype was seen only a few times. The V and J genes are TRBV7-2 and TRBJ2-7, with D tentatively TRBD1 or TRBD2 (5 bases each). V lost 5 bases to trimming and J lost 0 bases, with 14 bases between them. This CDR3 is built from 15 residues. Germline CDR1 is SGHTA and CDR2 is FQGNSA. Here the CDR3 DNA reads TGTGCCAGCAGCCCGAATGGGGGTCACTCCTACGAGCAGTACTTC. This sequence encodes CASSPNGGHSYEQYF.

This clonotype has ten or more counts. The CDR3 protein is CSASAGGVYNEQFF. CDR3 nucleotides: TGCAGTGCTTCTGCGGGAGGAGTTTACAATGAGCAGTTCTTC. The rearrangement uses TRBV20-1 and TRBJ2-1; 8 bases fit TRBD2. With 5 bases clipped from V and 4 bases from J, the junction kept 7 bases outside the gene matches. Germline-derived CDR1 and CDR2 are DFQATT and SNEGSKA (reference sequence). This CDR3 is 14 amino acids long.

This clonotype was detected only a few times. J is TRBJ2-1 and V is TRBV25-1; 13 nucleotides align to TRBD2. V shed 8 bases, J shed 8 bases, and the junction held 3 bases outside the gene matches. Germline CDR1 and CDR2: MGHDK and SYGVNS. CDR3 length: 13 residues. The CDR3 coding sequence is TGTGCCAGCTCACTAGCGGGAGGGCATGAGCAGTTCTTC. It specifies CASSLAGGHEQFF.

The rearrangement joins TRBV7-9 to TRBJ1-1; 9 bases are a match to TRBD1. CDR3 length: 14 amino acids. Trimming at V came to 6 bases and at J to 5 bases, leaving 7 bases not matched to a gene. CDR1 and CDR2 (germline): SEHNR, FQNEAQ (reference sequence). The CDR3 region is CASRPQGAGTEAFF. Here the CDR3 DNA reads TGTGCCAGCAGGCCACAGGGGGCAGGGACTGAAGCTTTCTTT.

This clonotype was seen only a few times. V usage is TRBV20-1 and J usage is TRBJ2-2; weak D call: TRBD2 (6 bases). Per germline, CDR1 DFQATT and CDR2 SNEGSKA (reference sequence). Trimming pared 3 bases from V and 0 bases from J, leaving 8 bases between. The CDR3 has 14 amino acids. CDR3 in DNA: TGCAGTGCTAGGCGGGGTACGAACACCGGGGAGCTGTTTTTT. Its protein is CSARRGTNTGELFF.

This clonotype showed up many times. The chain is built from TRBV2 and TRBJ1-1, with D hard to call. The V gene's germline CDR1 is SNHLY and CDR2 FYNNEI. The CDR3 sequence is 14 residues long. Trimming shortened V by 0 bases and J by 1 base, and 6 bases separated the two germline ends. In DNA form, the CDR3 reads TGTGCCAGCAGTGAAGCGCTGGGGAACACTGAAGCTTTCTTT. Its protein product is CASSEALGNTEAFF.

J is TRBJ2-5 and V is TRBV24-1; 8 nucleotides line up with TRBD1. The CDR3 loop spans 15 amino acids. The germline gives CDR1 KGHDR, CDR2 SFDVKD. The junction had 8 bases not matched to a gene; V was cut back by 4 bases and J by 5 bases. CDR3 protein: CATSEPTGGSETQYF. CDR3 sequence (DNA): TGTGCCACCAGTGAACCTACAGGGGGAAGTGAGACCCAGTACTTC.

This clonotype was seen a few times. The chain is built from TRBV5-1 and TRBJ2-1; TRBD1 or TRBD2 may be the D gene (6 bases each). Trimming took off 1 base at V and 7 bases at J, with 12 bases between the two ends. The CDR3 contains 14 residues. The germline V gene has CDR1 SGHRS and CDR2 YFSETQ. Here the CDR3 DNA reads TGCGCCAGCAGCTTGTCCGGGGGCGGGAATGAGCAGTTCTTC. Encoded protein: CASSLSGGGNEQFF.

This clonotype was seen repeatedly, ten times or more. The rearrangement links TRBV11-3 to TRBJ2-1; D unclear. From germline, CDR1 is SGHNT and CDR2 YENEEA. This CDR3 is built from 14 residues. Between the trimmed V and J ends, which lost 4 bases and 8 bases, there was a span of 15 bases. The CDR3 DNA is TGTGCCAGCAGCTCCCCCAGAGCTCGGGATGAGCAGTTCTTC. This encodes CASSSPRARDEQFF.

This clonotype came up many times. J is TRBJ2-1 and V is TRBV14; 7 bases align to TRBD2. The germline CDR1 and CDR2 sequences are SGHDN and FVKESK. This CDR3 region has 18 residues. The ends lost 3 bases at V and 6 bases at J; junction bases unmatched: 17. CDR3 loop: CASSQGRGIASGGNEQFF. As DNA, the CDR3 is TGTGCCAGCAGCCAGGGGAGGGGTATAGCCTCAGGAGGCAATGAGCAGTTCTTC.

This clonotype showed up many times. CDR3 DNA: TGCGCCAGCAGACAGAGCACAGATACGCAGTATTTT. Protein sequence: CASRQSTDTQYF. The chain is built from TRBV5-1 and TRBJ2-3, with D unclear. The V gene lost 5 bases and the J gene lost 0 bases, with 4 bases spanning the gap. CDR1 is SGHRS and CDR2 is YFSETQ in the germline V gene. The CDR3 is 12 amino acids. Full variable domain (missing parts from reference TRBV5-1 and TRBJ2-3): KAGVTQTPRYLIKTRGQQVTLSCSPISGHRSVSWYQQTPGQGLQFLFEYFSETQRNKGNFPGRFSGRQFSNSRSEMNVSTLELGDSALYLCASRQSTDTQYFGPGTRLTVL.

The chain links TRBV15 to TRBJ2-7; TRBD1 might be the D (5 bases). The V gene lost 0 bases and the J gene lost 3 bases, with 9 bases spanning the gap. The CDR3 is made up of 14 amino acids. In germline, CDR1 is LNHNV, CDR2 YYDKDF (reference sequence). The CDR3 loop reads CATSRDRAHYEQYF. Here the CDR3 DNA reads TGTGCCACCAGCAGAGACAGGGCCCACTACGAGCAGTACTTC.

This clonotype occurred many times. The genes are TRBV20-1 and TRBJ1-4, with D possibly matching TRBD1 (5 bases). This CDR3 contains 15 residues. Trimming cost V 1 base and J 0 bases, with 9 bases left between them. The germline CDR1 and CDR2 sequences are DFQATT and SNEGSKA (reference sequence). In nucleotides, the CDR3 is TGCAGTGCTAGAGGGGGGGATTCAACTAATGAAAAACTGTTTTTT. Translated, it gives CSARGGDSTNEKLFF.

Many counts were recorded for this clonotype. The V gene is TRBV6-1, the J gene TRBJ1-4; maybe TRBD1 (5 bases). This CDR3 is built from 13 residues. Germline values: CDR1 MNHNS, CDR2 SASEGT. With 8 bases removed from V and 6 bases from J, the gap between germline ends came to 13 bases. The DNA for the CDR3 is TGTGCCAGCCGGGGGGGAGCGTATGAAAAACTGTTTTTT. Encoded protein: CASRGGAYEKLFF.

This clonotype showed up just a few times. This chain joins TRBV11-2 and TRBJ1-6; D uncertain. The V end lost 4 bases, the J end lost 7 bases, and 14 bases lay between the germline ends. CDR3 size: 15 residues. The germline V gene encodes CDR1 SGHAT and CDR2 FQNNGV. CDR3 in DNA: TGTGCCAGCAGCTCCCAACGGAGTTCAAATTCACCCCTCCACTTT. Amino acid sequence: CASSSQRSSNSPLHF.

This clonotype was counted a few times. J is TRBJ2-6 and V is TRBV7-2; D remains ambiguous. Per the germline V gene, CDR1 is SGHTA and CDR2 is FQGNSA. This CDR3 region has 14 residues. The V end was cut by 1 base, the J end by 3 bases, with 4 bases between. CDR3 DNA: TGTGCCAGCAGCTTAGGGATTGGGGCCAACGTCCTGACTTTC. It is translated as CASSLGIGANVLTF.

This clonotype was observed at least ten times. The rearrangement links TRBV7-2 to TRBJ2-2; D is unclear. This CDR3 is 14 amino acids long. Trimming took off 3 bases at V and 8 bases at J, with 13 bases between the two ends. Germline loops: CDR1 SGHTA, CDR2 FQGNSA. This chain's CDR3 is CASSFKLGPGELFF. The CDR3 DNA follows: TGTGCCAGCAGCTTCAAGCTGGGCCCTGGGGAGCTGTTTTTT. The full variable domain, completed using reference TRBV7-2 and TRBJ2-2, is GAGVSQSPSNKVTEKGKDVELRCDPISGHTALYWYRQSLGQGLEFLIYFQGNSAPDKSGLPSDRFSAERTGGSVSTLTIQRTQQEDSAVYLCASSFKLGPGELFFGEGSRLTVL.

As concerns this clonotype: This may come from a read error, since a much larger clone is one base off. The rearrangement uses TRBV29-1 and TRBJ1-1; D unclear. CDR1 and CDR2 (germline): SQVTM, ANQGSEA. The CDR3 consists of 10 residues. Trimming left V 5 bases short and J 3 bases short, with 4 bases between. Here the CDR3 DNA reads TGCAGCGTTTGCGACACTGAAGCTTTCTTT. Its protein product is CSVCDTEAFF.

This clonotype showed up many times. The chain combines TRBV10-3 with TRBJ2-7, with TRBD1 identical over 10 bases. The germline V gene encodes CDR1 ENHRY and CDR2 SYGVKD. The CDR3 is 15 amino acids. Trimming removed 4 bases from V and 2 bases from J; junction bases left unmatched: 5. The chain's CDR3 is CAISGSGTGAYEQYF. CDR3 DNA: TGTGCCATCAGTGGTTCCGGGACAGGGGCCTACGAGCAGTACTTC.

CDR3 sequence reads: CASSGQLNYGYTF. The CDR3 DNA is TGCGCCAGCAGCGGACAGCTTAACTATGGCTACACCTTC. The chain employs TRBV4-3 and TRBJ1-2, with D perhaps matching TRBD1 (6 bases). Germline V gene lookup returns CDR1 LGHNA and CDR2 YSLEER. The CDR3 loop spans 13 amino acids. Trimming removed 5 bases from V and 1 base from J, with 8 bases in between.

The chain combines TRBV5-6 with TRBJ1-5; D remains unclear. Trimming shortened V by 1 base and J by 2 bases, and 10 bases separated the two germline ends. Germline CDR1 SGHDT, CDR2 YYEEEE. There are 15 residues in the CDR3. CDR3 nucleotide sequence: TGTGCCAGCAGCTTGTCTGGGTATGGCAATCAGCCCCAGCATTTT. Translated: CASSLSGYGNQPQHF. Supplemented by reference TRBV5-6 and TRBJ1-5, the full variable domain reads DAGVTQSPTHLIKTRGQQVTLRCSPKSGHDTVSWYQQALGQGPQFIFQYYEEEERQRGNFPDRFSGHQFPNYSSELNVNALLLGDSALYLCASSLSGYGNQPQHFGDGTRLSIL.

In this sample, this clonotype turned up a few times. The chain has TRBV2 and TRBJ1-1; D is perhaps TRBD1 (5 bases). V was pared by 3 bases and J by 10 bases, with 15 bases between. From germline, CDR1 is SNHLY and CDR2 FYNNEI. The CDR3 consists of 13 residues. CDR3 bases: TGTGCCAGCAGTGAGTCCGGGACCGCGGTAGCTTTCTTT. It codes for CASSESGTAVAFF.

This clonotype appeared many times. CDR3 DNA: TGCAGTGCCACAAGCGGTCGCACAGATACGCAGTATTTT. Its translation: CSATSGRTDTQYF. The J gene is TRBJ2-3, the V gene TRBV20-1, with D possibly TRBD2 on 5 matching bases. The CDR3 is 13 amino acids. Trimming left V 6 bases short and J 1 base short, with 11 bases between. The germline V gene encodes CDR1 DFQATT and CDR2 SNEGSKA (reference sequence).